The clone carrying this T cell receptor beta chain was recorded many times. The antigen remains unidentified. These data come from a study of T cells in Graves' hyperthyroidism and ophthalmopathy. About the study: Peripheral blood was drawn at first diagnosis, prior to all treatment.

Overall study results and limits: Blood shared most expanded thyroid clonotypes above 0.001.

This CDR3 is 13 amino acids long. Germline values: CDR1 SEHNR, CDR2 FQNEAQ (reference sequence). V dropped 5 bases and J dropped 3; count of bases not matched to a gene: 2. Together with thyroid ultrasound, orbital computed tomography, serum thyroxine and TRAb, clinical symptoms were used for diagnoses. Researchers took RNA transcripts and amplified the TCR beta CDR3 regions from them. The TCR CDR3 was amplified in a first-round RT-PCR using the HTBI primer set. A single record per CDR3 protein comes from TCRdb applying MiXCR to the multiplex PCR reads. Here the sample spans 700,000 or so distinct CDR3 sequences, around 15% being singletons.

This clonotype was sampled from a woman aged 45-65 years with Graves' ophthalmopathy. Sequencing was carried out using blood. V and J are TRBV7-9 and TRBJ2-5; 8 positions agree with TRBD2. The CDR3 spells CASSLSGEETQYF. As DNA, the CDR3 is TGTGCCAGCAGCCTTAGCGGGGAAGAGACCCAGTACTTC.